Presented here are 16 T cell receptor beta chains from one specimen sequenced in a study of blood T cell repertoires in COVID-19 (dated by TCRdb to the early 2020s). The receptor library was made with the immunoSEQ multiplex PCR assay. Held by TCRdb, this immuneACCESS table contains in-frame sequences only and omits some clones. Under half of the omission traces to an unresolved V gene where checked; the cause of the rest is unknown. In all, the sample holds 200,000 or so clones, and about 85% of those were seen once. Approximately 5.1% of the sample comes from the top ten. Input material: peripheral blood. The receptors were gathered from a woman in her fifties or sixties who had recovered from COVID-19.

The chain combines TRBV5-1 with TRBJ1-3; D is perhaps TRBD1 (6 bases). The ends were cut back, 3 bases at V and 4 bases at J, with 17 bases in the middle. CDR1 is SGHRS, CDR2 YFSETQ, per germline. CDR3 size: 16 residues. The CDR3 DNA is TGCGCCAGCAGCTATGGACAGCAGGGATACGGAAACACCATATATTTT. Translating it yields CASSYGQQGYGNTIYF. The variable domain in full, with the rest retrieved from reference TRBV5-1 and TRBJ1-3, is KAGVTQTPRYLIKTRGQQVTLSCSPISGHRSVSWYQQTPGQGLQFLFEYFSETQRNKGNFPGRFSGRQFSNSRSEMNVSTLELGDSALYLCASSYGQQGYGNTIYFGEGSWLTVV.

The V call is TRBV6-5, the J call TRBJ2-2, with 8 bases lining up with TRBD1. The J segment lost 8 bases and the V segment lost 4 bases, leaving 12 bases of the junction unmatched. There are 16 residues in the CDR3. Germline V gene lookup returns CDR1 MNHEY and CDR2 SVGAGI. CDR3: CASSSMGDRLGGELFF. DNA for the CDR3: TGTGCCAGCAGTTCGATGGGGGACAGGCTGGGGGGGGAGCTGTTTTTT.

This clone has only a few counts. The J gene is TRBJ2-7, the V gene TRBV5-5; TRBD1 is a possible D gene (6 bases). The CDR3 runs to 14 residues. Germline loops: CDR1 SGHKS, CDR2 YYEKEE (reference sequence). The V and J ends lost 4 bases and 5 bases respectively, with 16 bases between them. The CDR3 loop is CASSRVGGGDEQYF. Here the CDR3 DNA reads TGTGCCAGCAGCAGAGTAGGGGGTGGCGACGAGCAGTACTTC.

The genes are TRBV7-2 and TRBJ2-7; TRBD1 might be the D (5 bases). Trimming took off 5 bases at V and 3 bases at J, with 11 bases between the two ends. This CDR3 spans 13 amino acids. CDR1 is SGHTA and CDR2 is FQGNSA in the germline V gene. CDR3 nucleotide sequence: TGTGCCAGCAGCCAAATAAGGGGCTACGAGCAGTACTTC. Translation: CASSQIRGYEQYF.

The rearrangement links TRBV30 to TRBJ2-7, with no clear D. Germline CDR1 GTSNPN, CDR2 SVGIG (reference sequence). V gave up 2 bases and J gave up 6 bases, with 11 bases separating them. The CDR3 has 12 amino acids. The CDR3 coding sequence is TGTGCCTGGAGTCTAGTGGCTACCGAGCAGTACTTC. Its translation: CAWSLVATEQYF.

The chain recombines TRBV5-1 with TRBJ1-3; D uncertain. This CDR3 has 15 amino acids. Germline CDR1 reads SGHRS; CDR2 reads YFSETQ. Deletions cut 5 bases from V and 0 bases from J, with 12 bases between. The CDR3 is CASSTGERSGNTIYF. In nucleotides, the CDR3 is TGCGCCAGCAGTACCGGGGAACGCTCTGGAAACACCATATATTTT.

V is TRBV19 and J is TRBJ2-2, with a tentative D call TRBD2 (6 bases). The CDR3 runs 16 residues. Per the germline V gene, CDR1 is LNHDA and CDR2 is SQIVND (reference sequence). V was clipped by 3 bases and J by 4 bases, with 15 bases between them. The CDR3 region has the DNA TGTGCCAGTAGTATCTCACTCGCGGGGTTCACCGGGGAGCTGTTTTTT. Protein: CASSISLAGFTGELFF.

The chain recombines TRBV4-1 with TRBJ1-6; D is unresolved. V was pared by 0 bases and J by 2 bases, with 11 bases between. Per germline, CDR1 MGHRA and CDR2 YSYEKL. The CDR3 has 17 residues. CDR3: CASSQEIQSAYNSPLHF. Written as DNA, the CDR3 is TGCGCCAGCAGCCAAGAGATCCAGAGCGCCTATAATTCACCCCTCCACTTT.

The chain combines TRBV4-1 with TRBJ1-6; 8 bases agree with TRBD1. Germline values: CDR1 MGHRA, CDR2 YSYEKL. Germline trimming cut 6 bases from V and 6 bases from J; bases unmatched to any gene: 4. This CDR3 is 14 amino acids long. The CDR3 DNA is TGCGCCAGCAGACCGACAGGGGTTAATTCACCCCTCCACTTT. As protein: CASRPTGVNSPLHF.

J is TRBJ2-3 and V is TRBV6-6, with D uncertain. The CDR3 extends over 15 amino acids. The V end lost 5 bases, the J end lost 0 bases, and 12 bases lay between the germline ends. The germline CDR1 and CDR2 sequences are MNHNY and SVGAGI (reference sequence). CDR3: CASSPPPASTDTQYF. The DNA of the CDR3 is TGTGCCAGCAGTCCCCCTCCCGCGAGCACAGATACGCAGTATTTT.

The V call is TRBV2, the J call TRBJ1-4, with 8 bases lining up with TRBD1. This CDR3 has 14 amino acids. Trimming took 5 bases from V and 8 from J; bases not matched to a gene: 7. Per germline, CDR1 SNHLY and CDR2 FYNNEI. The CDR3 loop reads CASSSQGAEEKLFF. CDR3 DNA: TGTGCCAGCAGTTCCCAGGGGGCCGAGGAAAAACTGTTTTTT.

This clone showed up just a few times. The V and J genes are TRBV7-9 and TRBJ1-2, with D possibly matching TRBD1 (5 bases). V was clipped by 5 bases and J by 7 bases, with 26 bases between them. This CDR3 is 17 amino acids long. Per germline, CDR1 SEHNR and CDR2 FQNEAQ (reference sequence). The CDR3 sequence: CASSPYPSARAWGGYTF. Written as DNA, the CDR3 is TGTGCCAGCAGCCCGTATCCCTCGGCCAGGGCCTGGGGTGGCTACACCTTC.

The chain employs TRBV18 and TRBJ2-7; 15 bases are shared with TRBD2. Germline V gives CDR1 KGHSH, CDR2 LQKENI. There are 16 residues in the CDR3. Trimming at V came to 2 bases and at J to 2 bases, leaving 1 base not matched to a gene. DNA of the CDR3: TGTGCCAGCTCACCAGGACTAGCGGGGGGGACCTACGAGCAGTACTTC. Encoded protein: CASSPGLAGGTYEQYF.

J is TRBJ2-3 and V is TRBV4-2, with a tentative D call TRBD2 (7 bases). From germline, CDR1 is LGHNA and CDR2 YNFKEQ. The V and J ends lost 4 bases and 6 bases respectively, with 20 bases between them. This CDR3 contains 16 residues. The CDR3, as DNA: TGTGCCAGCAGCCGAAACTCGGCGGGGGCGGGGGATACGCAGTATTTT. Translation: CASSRNSAGAGDTQYF.

The V gene is TRBV14, the J gene TRBJ1-1, with D possibly TRBD1 on 5 matching bases. V was pared by 3 bases and J by 3 bases, with 17 bases between. The CDR3 covers 16 residues. Germline assignment: CDR1 SGHDN and CDR2 FVKESK. This chain's CDR3 is CASSQALHPGDTEAFF. In DNA form, the CDR3 reads TGTGCCAGCAGCCAGGCCTTACATCCGGGGGACACTGAAGCTTTCTTT.

CDR3 amino acids: CATSDLRQGSEQFF. CDR3 DNA sequence: TGTGCCACCAGTGATTTGCGGCAGGGGAGTGAGCAGTTCTTC. V and J are TRBV24-1 and TRBJ2-1, with D possibly matching TRBD1 (6 bases). In germline, CDR1 is KGHDR, CDR2 SFDVKD. The CDR3 loop spans 14 amino acids. Trimming cost V 0 bases and J 9 bases, with 11 bases left between them.